These 10 T cell receptor beta chains share one sample of origin, sequenced in a study of metastatic and nonmetastatic thyroid tumors. TCRdb re-analyzed the PCR reads using MiXCR. The data contain just over 40,000 clones, 9.5% to 12% of them singletons. Ahead of thyroid surgery, no patient had received treatment of any kind. The specimen sequenced was blood. Receptor source: a female donor with papillary thyroid cancer or a benign thyroid nodule (not recorded which). Some clones in this sample may be carry-over from other donors' samples.

This clone appeared many times. The V gene is TRBV28, the J gene TRBJ2-2; D is ambiguous. Germline CDR1 reads MDHEN; CDR2 reads SYDVKM. The V gene lost 2 bases and the J gene lost 4 bases, with 2 bases spanning the gap. The CDR3 has 12 amino acids. For the CDR3, the DNA is TGTGCCAGCAGTTTAGTCACCGGGGAGCTGTTTTTT. Its protein product is CASSLVTGELFF.

The sample holds many counts of this clone. V and J are TRBV7-9 and TRBJ1-1; a weak D match, TRBD1 (5 bases). Per germline, CDR1 SEHNR and CDR2 FQNEAQ (reference sequence). This CDR3 has 13 residues. The V end was cut by 6 bases, the J end by 5 bases, with 13 bases between. The CDR3 sequence: CASRQDIGTEAFF. The CDR3 nucleotides are TGTGCCAGCAGACAGGACATCGGGACTGAAGCTTTCTTT.

A few counts support this clone. At one boundary the junction diverges from the germline segment, which might be a read error. For the CDR3, the DNA is TGTGCCAGCAGCTTAAGCTCCTCCCACGAGCAGTACTTC. This encodes CASSLSSSHEQYF. This chain uses TRBV7-2 with TRBJ2-7; D call uncertain. CDR3 length: 13 amino acids. Germline-derived CDR1 and CDR2 are SGHTA and FQGNSA.

This clone showed up just a few times. The rearrangement joins TRBV19 to TRBJ2-7; 8 bases match TRBD1. V lost 6 bases to trimming and J lost 6 bases; unmatched junction nucleotides: 7. This CDR3 contains 13 residues. CDR1 and CDR2 (germline): LNHDA, SQIVND (reference sequence). Written as DNA, the CDR3 is TGTGCCAGTAGCCGGGACAGGAAGTCCGAGCAGTACTTC. Translating it yields CASSRDRKSEQYF.

The chain joins TRBV18 to TRBJ1-3; D remains unclear. Trimming took 3 bases from V and 0 from J, leaving 6 bases between them. The CDR3 has 14 amino acids. CDR1 and CDR2 from the germline V gene are KGHSH and LQKENI. The CDR3 loop is CASSPGPSGNTIYF. DNA for the CDR3: TGTGCCAGCTCACCCGGGCCCTCTGGAAACACCATATATTTT.

Many counts were recorded for this clone. V and J are TRBV10-3 and TRBJ2-1, with TRBD2 matching 7 bases. The CDR3 contains 15 residues. Trimming cost V 3 bases and J 6 bases; bases outside gene matches: 8. The germline V gene encodes CDR1 ENHRY and CDR2 SYGVKD. The CDR3 coding sequence is TGTGCCATCAGTGATGCGGGAGTTGCCACCAATGAGCAGTTCTTC. It specifies CAISDAGVATNEQFF.

At least ten counts were recorded for this clone. The rearrangement joins TRBV5-6 to TRBJ2-2, with D perhaps assigned TRBD1 or TRBD2 (5 bases each). In germline, CDR1 is SGHDT, CDR2 YYEEEE. The CDR3 is 16 amino acids. Trimming pared 2 bases from V and 6 bases from J, leaving 17 bases between. The CDR3 DNA is TGTGCCAGCAGCTTATTCAGGGAGAGGGCTGCCGGGGAGCTGTTTTTT. Protein product: CASSLFRERAAGELFF.

This clone was detected ten times or more. J is TRBJ2-7 and V is TRBV2; 7 bases agree with TRBD1. The CDR3 totals 14 residues. V lost 6 bases, J lost 3 bases, and 8 bases stayed unmatched. Per germline, CDR1 SNHLY and CDR2 FYNNEI. The CDR3 DNA is TGTGCCAGCAGCGATTCGGGACAGCTCTACGAGCAGTACTTC. It encodes CASSDSGQLYEQYF.

This clone was counted many times. The chain uses TRBV6-1 and TRBJ2-3; TRBD1 aligns across 9 bases. J lost 1 base, V lost 6 bases, and 5 bases had no gene match. This CDR3 has 15 residues. The germline gives CDR1 MNHNS, CDR2 SASEGT. CDR3 nucleotides: TGTGCCAGCAGAATGGGGGACAGGGGCACAGATACGCAGTATTTT. Its protein product is CASRMGDRGTDTQYF.

This clone was seen at least ten times. V usage is TRBV19 and J usage is TRBJ1-2; 7 positions match TRBD1. This CDR3 is built from 16 residues. Germline CDR1 and CDR2: LNHDA and SQIVND (reference sequence). Germline trimming cut 5 bases from V and 6 bases from J; bases unmatched to any gene: 15. The CDR3 nucleotides are TGTGCCAGTAGTGTTTTGGGTGGCCAGGGGGATAATGGCTACACCTTC. It is translated as CASSVLGGQGDNGYTF. Using reference TRBV19 and TRBJ1-2 for the parts outside the CDR3, the full variable domain is DGGITQSPKYLFRKEGQNVTLSCEQNLNHDAMYWYRQDPGQGLRLIYYSQIVNDFQKGDIAEGYSVSREKKESFPLTVTSAQKNPTAFYLCASSVLGGQGDNGYTFGSGTRLTVV.